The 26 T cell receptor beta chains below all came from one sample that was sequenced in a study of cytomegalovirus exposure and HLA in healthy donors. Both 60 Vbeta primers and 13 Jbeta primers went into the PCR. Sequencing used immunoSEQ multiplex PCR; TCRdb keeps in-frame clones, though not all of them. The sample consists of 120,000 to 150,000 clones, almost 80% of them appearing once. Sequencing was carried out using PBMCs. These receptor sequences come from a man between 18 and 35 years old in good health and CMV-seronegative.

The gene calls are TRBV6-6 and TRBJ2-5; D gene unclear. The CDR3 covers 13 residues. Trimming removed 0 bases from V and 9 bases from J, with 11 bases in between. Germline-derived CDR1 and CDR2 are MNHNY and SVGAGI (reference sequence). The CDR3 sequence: CASSYSIDTAQYF. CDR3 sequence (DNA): TGTGCCAGCAGTTACTCCATCGACACCGCCCAGTACTTC.

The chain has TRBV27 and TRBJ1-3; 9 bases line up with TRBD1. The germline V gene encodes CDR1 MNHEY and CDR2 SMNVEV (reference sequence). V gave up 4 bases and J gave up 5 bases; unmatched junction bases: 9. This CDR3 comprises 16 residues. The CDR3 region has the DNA TGTGCCAGCAGTTCGTACCGGGACAGGGAGAGAAACACCATATATTTT. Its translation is CASSSYRDRERNTIYF.

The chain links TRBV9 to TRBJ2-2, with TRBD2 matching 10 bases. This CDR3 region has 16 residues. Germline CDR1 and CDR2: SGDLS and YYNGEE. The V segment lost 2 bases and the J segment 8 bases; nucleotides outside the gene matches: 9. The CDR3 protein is CASSVSGGSPLGELFF. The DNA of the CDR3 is TGTGCCAGCAGCGTTAGCGGGGGGTCCCCACTTGGGGAGCTGTTTTTT.

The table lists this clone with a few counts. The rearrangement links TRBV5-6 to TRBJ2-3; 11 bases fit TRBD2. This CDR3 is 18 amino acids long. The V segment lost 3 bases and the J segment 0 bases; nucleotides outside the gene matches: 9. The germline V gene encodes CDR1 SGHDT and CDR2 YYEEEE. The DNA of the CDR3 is TGTGCCAGCAGCTGGGCGGGACTAGCGGAGCTGAGCACAGATACGCAGTATTTT. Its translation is CASSWAGLAELSTDTQYF.

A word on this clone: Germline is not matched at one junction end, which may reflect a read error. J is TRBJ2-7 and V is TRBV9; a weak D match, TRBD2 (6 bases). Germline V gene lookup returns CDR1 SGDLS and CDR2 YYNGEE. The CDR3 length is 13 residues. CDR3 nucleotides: TGTGCCAGCAGCACACGGGACTCCCACGAGCAGTACTTC. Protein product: CASSTRDSHEQYF.

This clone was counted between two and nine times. The CDR3 DNA reads as TGTGCCAGCAGCCACACCTCGAACTATGGCTACACCTTC. It codes for CASSHTSNYGYTF. This rearrangement joins TRBV2 to TRBJ1-2; D gene ambiguous. CDR3 length: 13 amino acids. In germline, CDR1 is SNHLY, CDR2 FYNNEI. V was pared by 6 bases and J by 2 bases, with 10 bases between.

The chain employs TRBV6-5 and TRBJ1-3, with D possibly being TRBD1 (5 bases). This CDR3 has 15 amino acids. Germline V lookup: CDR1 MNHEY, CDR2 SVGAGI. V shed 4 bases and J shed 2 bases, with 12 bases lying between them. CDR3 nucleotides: TGTGCCAGCAGTTTCGACAGTACTGCTGGAAACACCATATATTTT. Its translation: CASSFDSTAGNTIYF.

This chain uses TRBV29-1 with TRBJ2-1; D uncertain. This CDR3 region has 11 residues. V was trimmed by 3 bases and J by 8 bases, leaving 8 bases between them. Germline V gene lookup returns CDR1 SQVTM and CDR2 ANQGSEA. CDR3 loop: CSVESGHEQFF. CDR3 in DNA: TGCAGCGTTGAGTCTGGGCATGAGCAGTTCTTC.

The CDR3 is CASSPDYGYTF. The CDR3 DNA reads TGTGCCAGCTCGCCGGACTATGGCTACACCTTC. The chain employs TRBV2 and TRBJ1-2; D unresolved. This CDR3 spans 11 amino acids. The germline V gene has CDR1 SNHLY and CDR2 FYNNEI. V dropped 8 bases and J dropped 3 bases, with 7 bases sitting between them.

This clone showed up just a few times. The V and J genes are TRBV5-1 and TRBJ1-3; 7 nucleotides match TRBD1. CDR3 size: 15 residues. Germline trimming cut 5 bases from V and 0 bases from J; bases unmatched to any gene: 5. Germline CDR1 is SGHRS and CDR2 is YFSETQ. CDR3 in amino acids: CASRAGQSSGNTIYF. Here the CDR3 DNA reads TGCGCCAGCAGGGCGGGACAGTCCTCTGGAAACACCATATATTTT.

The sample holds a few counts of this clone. CDR3 DNA: TGCGCCAGCAGCTTGGAGGGGAAGAAAAGGCACGAGCAGTACTTC. Translated, it gives CASSLEGKKRHEQYF. The gene calls are TRBV5-1 and TRBJ2-7; possible D gene TRBD1, 5 bases. Trimming pared 0 bases from V and 5 bases from J, leaving 15 bases between. CDR3 length: 15 amino acids. Germline loops: CDR1 SGHRS, CDR2 YFSETQ.

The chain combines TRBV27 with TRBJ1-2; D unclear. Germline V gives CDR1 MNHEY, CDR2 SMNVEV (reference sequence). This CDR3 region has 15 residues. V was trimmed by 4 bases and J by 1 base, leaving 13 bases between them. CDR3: CASSSSRPLNYGYTF. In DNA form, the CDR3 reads TGTGCCAGCAGTTCCTCCCGCCCACTTAACTATGGCTACACCTTC.

The CDR3 DNA is TGTGCCAGCAGCTTGTCAGGCTACGAGCAGTACTTC. It translates to CASSLSGYEQYF. This chain connects TRBV5-4 to TRBJ2-7; D gene unclear. CDR1 SGHNT and CDR2 YYREEE come from the germline V gene (reference sequence). Trimming cost V 1 base and J 3 bases, with 5 bases left between them. This CDR3 is 12 amino acids long.

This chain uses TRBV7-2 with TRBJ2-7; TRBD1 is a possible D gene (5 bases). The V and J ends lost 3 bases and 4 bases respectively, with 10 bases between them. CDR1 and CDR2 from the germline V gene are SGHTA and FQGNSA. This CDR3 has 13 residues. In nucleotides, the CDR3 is TGTGCCAGCAGCTTCAGGGATTCATACGAGCAGTACTTC. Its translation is CASSFRDSYEQYF.

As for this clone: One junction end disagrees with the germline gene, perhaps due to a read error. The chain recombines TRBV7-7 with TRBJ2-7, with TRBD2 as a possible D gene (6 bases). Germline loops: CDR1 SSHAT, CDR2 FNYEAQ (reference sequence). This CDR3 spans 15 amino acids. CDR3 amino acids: CASSPGVGVPYEQYF. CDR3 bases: TGTGCTAGCAGCCCGGGAGTCGGAGTACCCTACGAGCAGTACTTC.

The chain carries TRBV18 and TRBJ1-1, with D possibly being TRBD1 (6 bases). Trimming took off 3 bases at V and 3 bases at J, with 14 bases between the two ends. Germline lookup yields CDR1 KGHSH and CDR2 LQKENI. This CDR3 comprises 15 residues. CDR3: CASSPVGAWDTEAFF. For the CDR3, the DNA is TGTGCCAGCTCACCCGTGGGGGCCTGGGACACTGAAGCTTTCTTT.

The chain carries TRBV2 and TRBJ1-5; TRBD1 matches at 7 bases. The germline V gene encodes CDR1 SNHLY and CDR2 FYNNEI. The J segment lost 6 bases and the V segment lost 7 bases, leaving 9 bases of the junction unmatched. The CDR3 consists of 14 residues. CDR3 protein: CASTREGAGQPQHF. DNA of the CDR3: TGTGCCAGCACCCGGGAGGGGGCGGGTCAGCCCCAGCATTTT.

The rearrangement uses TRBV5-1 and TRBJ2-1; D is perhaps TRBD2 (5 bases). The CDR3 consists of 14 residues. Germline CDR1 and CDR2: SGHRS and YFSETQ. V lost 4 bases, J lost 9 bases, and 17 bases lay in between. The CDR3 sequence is CASSPGDARGEQFF. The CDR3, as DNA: TGCGCCAGCAGCCCTGGTGATGCCCGGGGTGAGCAGTTCTTC.

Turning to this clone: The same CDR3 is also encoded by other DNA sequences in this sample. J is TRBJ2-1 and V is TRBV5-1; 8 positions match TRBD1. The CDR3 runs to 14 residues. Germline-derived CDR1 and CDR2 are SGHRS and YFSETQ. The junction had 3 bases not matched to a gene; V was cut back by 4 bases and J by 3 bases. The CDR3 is CASSLGQDYNEQFF. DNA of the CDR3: TGCGCCAGCAGCCTGGGACAGGACTACAATGAGCAGTTCTTC.

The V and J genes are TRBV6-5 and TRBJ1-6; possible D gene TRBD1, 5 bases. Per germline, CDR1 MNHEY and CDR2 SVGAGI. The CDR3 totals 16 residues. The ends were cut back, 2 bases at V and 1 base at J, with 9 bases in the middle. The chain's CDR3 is CASSYVGGSYNSPLHF. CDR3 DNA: TGTGCCAGCAGTTACGTGGGGGGTTCCTATAATTCACCCCTCCACTTT.

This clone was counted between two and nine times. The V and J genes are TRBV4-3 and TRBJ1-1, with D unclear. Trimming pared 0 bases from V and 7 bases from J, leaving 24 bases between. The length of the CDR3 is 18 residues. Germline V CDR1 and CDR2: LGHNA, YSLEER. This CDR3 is CASSQDKKGNGERVEAFF. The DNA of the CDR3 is TGCGCCAGCAGCCAAGATAAGAAAGGGAACGGGGAGAGGGTTGAAGCTTTCTTT.

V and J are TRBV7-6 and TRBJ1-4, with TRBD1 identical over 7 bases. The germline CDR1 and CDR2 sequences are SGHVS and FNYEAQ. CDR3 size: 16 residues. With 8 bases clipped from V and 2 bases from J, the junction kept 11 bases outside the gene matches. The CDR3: CASGILAGGTNEKLFF. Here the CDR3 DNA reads TGTGCCAGCGGTATTCTGGCAGGGGGGACTAATGAAAAACTGTTTTTT.

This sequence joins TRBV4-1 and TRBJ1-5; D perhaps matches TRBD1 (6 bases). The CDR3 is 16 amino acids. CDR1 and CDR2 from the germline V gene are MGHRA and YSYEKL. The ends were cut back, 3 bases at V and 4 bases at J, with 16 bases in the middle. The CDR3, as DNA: TGCGCCAGCAGCCAGTGGGAGGGGGGGACAAATCAGCCCCAGCATTTT. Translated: CASSQWEGGTNQPQHF.

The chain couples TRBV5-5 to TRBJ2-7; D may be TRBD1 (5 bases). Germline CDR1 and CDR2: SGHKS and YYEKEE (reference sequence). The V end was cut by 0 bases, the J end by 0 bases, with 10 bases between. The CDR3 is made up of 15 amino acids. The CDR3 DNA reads TGTGCCAGCAGCTTGGGGGGCTCAAGCTCCTACGAGCAGTACTTC. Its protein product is CASSLGGSSSYEQYF.

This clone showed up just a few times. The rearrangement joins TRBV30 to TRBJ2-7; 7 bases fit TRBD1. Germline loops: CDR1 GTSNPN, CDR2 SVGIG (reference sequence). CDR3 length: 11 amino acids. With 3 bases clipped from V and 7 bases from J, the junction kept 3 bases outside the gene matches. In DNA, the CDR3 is TGTGCCTGGAGGGACAGGTATGAGCAGTACTTC. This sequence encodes CAWRDRYEQYF.

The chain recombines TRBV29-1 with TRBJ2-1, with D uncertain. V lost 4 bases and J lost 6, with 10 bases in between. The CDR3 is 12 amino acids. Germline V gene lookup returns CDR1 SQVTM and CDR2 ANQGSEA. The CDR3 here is CSVGFGPNEQFF. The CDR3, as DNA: TGCAGCGTTGGGTTCGGTCCCAATGAGCAGTTCTTC.